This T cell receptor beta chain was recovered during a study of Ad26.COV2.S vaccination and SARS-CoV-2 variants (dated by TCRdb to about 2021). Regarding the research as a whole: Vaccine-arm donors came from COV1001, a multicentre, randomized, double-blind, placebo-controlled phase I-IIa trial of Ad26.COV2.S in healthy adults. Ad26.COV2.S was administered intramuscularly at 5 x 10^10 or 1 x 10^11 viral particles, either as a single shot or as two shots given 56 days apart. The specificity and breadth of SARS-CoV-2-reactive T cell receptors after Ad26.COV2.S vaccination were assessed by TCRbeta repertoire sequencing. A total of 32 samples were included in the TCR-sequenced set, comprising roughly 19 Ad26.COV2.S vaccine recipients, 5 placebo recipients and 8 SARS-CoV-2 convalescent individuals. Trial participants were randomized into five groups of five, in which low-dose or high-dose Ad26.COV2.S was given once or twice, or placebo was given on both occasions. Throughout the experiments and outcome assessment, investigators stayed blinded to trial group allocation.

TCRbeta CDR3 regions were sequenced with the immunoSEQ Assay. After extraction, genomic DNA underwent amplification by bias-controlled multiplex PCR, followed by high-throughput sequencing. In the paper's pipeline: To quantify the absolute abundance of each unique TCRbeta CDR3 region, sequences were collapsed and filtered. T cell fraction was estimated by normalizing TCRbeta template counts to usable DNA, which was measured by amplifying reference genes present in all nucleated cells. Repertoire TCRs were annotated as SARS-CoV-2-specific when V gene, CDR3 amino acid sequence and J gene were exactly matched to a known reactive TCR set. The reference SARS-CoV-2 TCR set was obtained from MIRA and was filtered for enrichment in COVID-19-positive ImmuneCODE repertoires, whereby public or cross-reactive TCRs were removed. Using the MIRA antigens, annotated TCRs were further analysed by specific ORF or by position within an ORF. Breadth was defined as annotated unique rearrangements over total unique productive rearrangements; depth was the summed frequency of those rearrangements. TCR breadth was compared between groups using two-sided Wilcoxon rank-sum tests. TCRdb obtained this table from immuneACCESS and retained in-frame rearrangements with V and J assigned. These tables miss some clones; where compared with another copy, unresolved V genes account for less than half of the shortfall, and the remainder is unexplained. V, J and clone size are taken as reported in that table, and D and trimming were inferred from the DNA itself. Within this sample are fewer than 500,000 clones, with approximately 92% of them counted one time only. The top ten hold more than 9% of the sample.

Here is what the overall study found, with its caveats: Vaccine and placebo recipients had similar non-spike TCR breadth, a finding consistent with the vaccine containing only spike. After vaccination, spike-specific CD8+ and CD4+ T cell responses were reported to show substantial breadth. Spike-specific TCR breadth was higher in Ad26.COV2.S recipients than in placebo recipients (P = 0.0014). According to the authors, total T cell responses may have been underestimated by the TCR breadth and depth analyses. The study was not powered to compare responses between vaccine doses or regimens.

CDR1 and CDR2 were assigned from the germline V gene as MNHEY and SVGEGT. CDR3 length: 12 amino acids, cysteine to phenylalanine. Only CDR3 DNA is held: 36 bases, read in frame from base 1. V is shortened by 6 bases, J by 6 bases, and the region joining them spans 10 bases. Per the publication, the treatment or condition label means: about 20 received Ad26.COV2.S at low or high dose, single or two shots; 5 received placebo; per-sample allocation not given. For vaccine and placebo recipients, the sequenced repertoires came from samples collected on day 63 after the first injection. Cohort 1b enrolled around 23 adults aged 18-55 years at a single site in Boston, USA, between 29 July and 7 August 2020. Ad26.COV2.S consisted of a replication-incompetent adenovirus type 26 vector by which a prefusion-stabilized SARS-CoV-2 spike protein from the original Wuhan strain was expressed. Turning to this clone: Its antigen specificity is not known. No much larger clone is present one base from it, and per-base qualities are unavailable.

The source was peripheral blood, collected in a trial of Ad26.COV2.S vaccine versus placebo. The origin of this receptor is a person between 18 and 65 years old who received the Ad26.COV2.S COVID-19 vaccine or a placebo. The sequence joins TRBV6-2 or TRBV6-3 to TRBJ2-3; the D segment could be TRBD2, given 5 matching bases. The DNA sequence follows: TGTGCCAGCAGCGGGATGGCCGATACGCAGTATTTT. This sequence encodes CASSGMADTQYF.